These 30 T cell receptor beta chains were all obtained from the same sample, sequenced in a study of shared clonotypes between healthy human individuals. TCRdb's copy holds only in-frame clones and misses some; the assay was immunoSEQ multiplex PCR. Here the sample spans 2 million or so clones, approximately 94% being singletons. CD45RO-negative, CCR7-positively selected cells formed the naive CD8 fraction, excluding terminally differentiated effector memory CD45RA+ cells. Specimen: naive CD8+ T cells sorted from blood. All receptors derive from a man between 18 and 35 years old in good health.

This chain links TRBV15 with TRBJ1-4; 7 bases align to TRBD1. V lost 3 bases to trimming and J lost 6 bases; unmatched junction nucleotides: 7. This CDR3 spans 15 amino acids. Germline lookup yields CDR1 LNHNV and CDR2 YYDKDF (reference sequence). The CDR3 DNA sequence: TGTGCCACCAGCAGGGACAGGCCGGGAGATGAAAAACTGTTTTTT. Translating gives CATSRDRPGDEKLFF.

J is TRBJ2-1 and V is TRBV30; D gene uncertain. V was clipped by 4 bases and J by 5 bases, with 12 bases between them. The CDR3 has 13 amino acids. Germline CDR1 GTSNPN, CDR2 SVGIG (reference sequence). This chain's CDR3 is CAWIPLLNNEQFF. The CDR3 DNA is TGTGCCTGGATTCCGCTCCTTAACAATGAGCAGTTCTTC.

The chain links TRBV5-1 to TRBJ2-1; 7 positions match TRBD2. The CDR3 length is 16 residues. The ends lost 4 bases at V and 2 bases at J; junction bases unmatched: 9. Germline loops: CDR1 SGHRS, CDR2 YFSETQ. The CDR3: CASSPAWGGAYNEQFF. In nucleotides, the CDR3 is TGCGCCAGCAGCCCCGCATGGGGGGGGGCCTACAATGAGCAGTTCTTC.

The rearrangement joins TRBV4-3 to TRBJ2-6, with 11 positions matching TRBD2. From germline, CDR1 is LGHNA and CDR2 YSLEER. The CDR3 totals 20 residues. Trimming at V came to 0 bases and at J to 1 base, leaving 8 bases not matched to a gene. The CDR3 is CASSQDPLAGDLSGANVLTF. In DNA, the CDR3 is TGCGCCAGCAGCCAAGATCCACTAGCGGGAGACCTTTCTGGGGCCAACGTCCTGACTTTC.

This clone is a singleton in its sample. V usage is TRBV4-3 and J usage is TRBJ1-2, with D perhaps matching TRBD1 (5 bases). The V end was cut by 0 bases, the J end by 1 base, with 21 bases between. The CDR3 has 19 amino acids. Germline V gene lookup returns CDR1 LGHNA and CDR2 YSLEER. CDR3 nucleotide sequence: TGCGCCAGCAGCCAAGACCCGGGACCTAGGACCCCTCTTAACTATGGCTACACCTTC. This translates into CASSQDPGPRTPLNYGYTF.

The V and J genes are TRBV6-1 and TRBJ1-4; 8 nucleotides match TRBD1. Per the germline V gene, CDR1 is MNHNS and CDR2 is SASEGT. CDR3 length: 14 amino acids. The J segment lost 6 bases and the V segment lost 4 bases, leaving 4 bases of the junction unmatched. DNA of the CDR3: TGTGCCAGCAGTGGCGCGACAGGGGATGAAAAACTGTTTTTT. It translates to CASSGATGDEKLFF.

This clone has just one count. The chain joins TRBV5-6 to TRBJ2-7; 7 positions match TRBD2. The V gene's germline CDR1 is SGHDT and CDR2 YYEEEE. The CDR3 extends over 14 amino acids. V gave up 0 bases and J gave up 5 bases; unmatched junction bases: 5. DNA for the CDR3: TGTGCCAGCAGCTTGGGGACTAGATGGCACGAGCAGTACTTC. It codes for CASSLGTRWHEQYF.

V usage is TRBV7-8 and J usage is TRBJ2-3; 8 nucleotides line up with TRBD2. The germline CDR1 and CDR2 sequences are SGHVS and FQNEAQ. The J segment lost 3 bases and the V segment lost 4 bases, leaving 6 bases of the junction unmatched. The CDR3 loop spans 15 amino acids. CDR3 DNA sequence: TGTGCCAGCAGCTGGGGACTAGAAGTGACAGATACGCAGTATTTT. Translation: CASSWGLEVTDTQYF.

Remarks on this clone: The sample has other DNA sequences that encode this CDR3 too. The CDR3 DNA follows: TGTGCCAGCAGCTTGGGAGGAATCACAGATACGCAGTATTTT. The encoded protein is CASSLGGITDTQYF. This chain joins TRBV5-4 and TRBJ2-3; D gene unclear. V dropped 0 bases and J dropped 2 bases, with 7 bases sitting between them. Germline CDR1 SGHNT, CDR2 YYREEE (reference sequence). CDR3 length: 14 amino acids.

This chain connects TRBV6-5 to TRBJ1-1; D gene uncertain. The CDR3 is 14 amino acids. Trimming stripped 5 bases from V and 1 base from J, with 11 bases between. The germline V gene encodes CDR1 MNHEY and CDR2 SVGAGI. The CDR3 sequence is CASSPSRGNTEAFF. Written as DNA, the CDR3 is TGTGCCAGCAGTCCAAGCCGGGGGAACACTGAAGCTTTCTTT.

As for this clone: Distinct nucleotide sequences in the sample also encode this CDR3. The chain couples TRBV5-5 to TRBJ1-2, with D unresolved. Germline-derived CDR1 and CDR2 are SGHKS and YYEKEE (reference sequence). The V gene lost 0 bases and the J gene lost 2 bases, with 5 bases spanning the gap. The CDR3 covers 13 residues. The CDR3 reads CASSLEGNYGYTF. The DNA for the CDR3 is TGTGCCAGCAGCTTGGAGGGAAACTATGGCTACACCTTC.

The chain is built from TRBV4-1 and TRBJ2-1, with 9 positions matching TRBD2. From germline, CDR1 is MGHRA and CDR2 YSYEKL. The trim removed 4 bases at V and 9 bases at J, leaving 13 bases unmatched. The CDR3 sequence is 16 residues long. CDR3 sequence reads: CASSPVAAGGNVEQFF. In nucleotides, the CDR3 is TGCGCCAGCAGCCCAGTAGCAGCGGGGGGAAACGTTGAGCAGTTCTTC.

This clone was picked up one time. The genes are TRBV27 and TRBJ1-1; TRBD1 matches 10 bases. The germline gives CDR1 MNHEY, CDR2 SMNVEV (reference sequence). This CDR3 region has 15 residues. Trimming took 3 bases from V and 0 from J; bases not matched to a gene: 1. CDR3 in amino acids: CASSFGTGVNTEAFF. The CDR3 DNA reads TGTGCCAGCAGTTTTGGGACAGGGGTGAACACTGAAGCTTTCTTT.

The V call is TRBV7-9, the J call TRBJ2-3; tentatively, D is TRBD1 (6 bases). Germline values: CDR1 SEHNR, CDR2 FQNEAQ (reference sequence). V lost 3 bases and J 0 bases, leaving 13 bases between the germline ends. The CDR3 loop spans 16 amino acids. In nucleotides, the CDR3 is TGTGCCAGCAGCTTCGGGTGGACAGCTAGCACAGATACGCAGTATTTT. Translated, it gives CASSFGWTASTDTQYF.

The rearrangement uses TRBV4-3 and TRBJ2-5, with D perhaps matching TRBD1 (7 bases). The germline V gene encodes CDR1 LGHNA and CDR2 YSLEER. The CDR3 totals 15 residues. V lost 3 bases and J 3 bases, leaving 14 bases between the germline ends. DNA for the CDR3: TGCGCCAGCAGCCAGCGACAGGGAGGAGAAGAGACCCAGTACTTC. Translated, it gives CASSQRQGGEETQYF.

The CDR3 nucleotides are TGTGCCAGCAGTCCCGGGGGGAGCTCCTACAATGAGCAGTTCTTC. Translation: CASSPGGSSYNEQFF. The J gene is TRBJ2-1, the V gene TRBV6-5; 7 bases map to TRBD2. Germline assignment: CDR1 MNHEY and CDR2 SVGAGI. CDR3 length equals 15 residues. Trimming cost V 5 bases and J 0 bases; bases outside gene matches: 4.

The chain couples TRBV6-5 to TRBJ1-2, with D maybe TRBD1 (5 bases). Per the germline V gene, CDR1 is MNHEY and CDR2 is SVGAGI. The V gene lost 4 bases and the J gene lost 4 bases, with 13 bases spanning the gap. The CDR3 runs 14 residues. In DNA, the CDR3 is TGTGCCAGCAGTTTCATGGGTGGGGGCTATGGCTACACCTTC. Protein sequence: CASSFMGGGYGYTF.

The chain carries TRBV28 and TRBJ1-2; D is unresolved. The CDR3 extends over 13 amino acids. Per the germline V gene, CDR1 is MDHEN and CDR2 is SYDVKM. V was trimmed by 9 bases and J by 4 bases, leaving 15 bases between them. The CDR3 nucleotides are TGTGCCAGTAACAACGTTGGTTCCTATGGCTACACCTTC. Amino acid sequence: CASNNVGSYGYTF.

This clone has just one count. The chain has TRBV5-4 and TRBJ1-1, with D possibly matching TRBD1 (5 bases). The V gene's germline CDR1 is SGHNT and CDR2 YYREEE (reference sequence). The CDR3 has 12 residues. V dropped 3 bases and J dropped 7 bases, with 10 bases sitting between them. The CDR3 coding sequence is TGTGCCAGCAGCTCTGGGACTGTTGAAGCTTTCTTT. It specifies CASSSGTVEAFF.

The J gene is TRBJ2-3, the V gene TRBV30, with D maybe TRBD1 (5 bases). The CDR3 is made up of 12 amino acids. The V end was cut by 0 bases, the J end by 10 bases, with 11 bases between. Germline CDR1 is GTSNPN and CDR2 is SVGIG (reference sequence). The CDR3 coding sequence is TGTGCCTGGAGTGTGGGGCTGTATCCGCAGTATTTT. As protein: CAWSVGLYPQYF.

The chain carries TRBV5-1 and TRBJ2-1, with D possibly being TRBD1 (6 bases). Germline-derived CDR1 and CDR2 are SGHRS and YFSETQ. The ends were cut back, 7 bases at V and 4 bases at J, with 12 bases in the middle. The CDR3 spans 13 residues. This chain's CDR3 is CASGPDRYNEQFF. CDR3 sequence (DNA): TGCGCCAGCGGACCAGACAGGTACAATGAGCAGTTCTTC.

The gene calls are TRBV13 and TRBJ2-7; tentative D call: TRBD1 (5 bases). The CDR3 spans 12 residues. The ends were cut back, 4 bases at V and 6 bases at J, with 10 bases in the middle. From germline, CDR1 is PRHDT and CDR2 FYEKMQ (reference sequence). The CDR3 sequence: CASSSTGSEQYF. The CDR3 DNA reads TGTGCCAGCAGCTCAACAGGCTCCGAGCAGTACTTC.

The V call is TRBV7-9, the J call TRBJ2-1; TRBD2 matches 8 bases. Trimming at V came to 3 bases and at J to 4 bases, leaving 5 bases not matched to a gene. Germline lookup yields CDR1 SEHNR and CDR2 FQNEAQ (reference sequence). CDR3 length equals 15 residues. CDR3: CASSFSGNKYNEQFF. The CDR3 DNA sequence: TGTGCCAGCAGCTTTAGCGGGAACAAGTACAATGAGCAGTTCTTC.

This rearrangement joins TRBV18 to TRBJ2-7; 12 bases agree with TRBD2. Germline V gene data show CDR1 as KGHSH and CDR2 as LQKENI. Trimming removed 3 bases from V and 6 bases from J; junction bases left unmatched: 9. The CDR3 has 16 residues. CDR3 DNA: TGTGCCAGCTCACCGTGGACTAGCGGGGTAGTGATCGAGCAGTACTTC. This translates into CASSPWTSGVVIEQYF.

This chain joins TRBV5-1 and TRBJ2-7; 10 bases align to TRBD1. CDR1 is SGHRS, CDR2 YFSETQ, per germline. V lost 3 bases to trimming and J lost 4 bases; unmatched junction nucleotides: 4. This CDR3 spans 14 amino acids. The CDR3 DNA sequence: TGCGCCAGCAGCTCTCCGGGACAGGGGTACGAGCAGTACTTC. Residues: CASSSPGQGYEQYF. Full variable domain (outside the CDR3, taken from reference TRBV5-1 and TRBJ2-7): KAGVTQTPRYLIKTRGQQVTLSCSPISGHRSVSWYQQTPGQGLQFLFEYFSETQRNKGNFPGRFSGRQFSNSRSEMNVSTLELGDSALYLCASSSPGQGYEQYFGPGTRLTVT.

This clone was picked up a small number of times. The chain employs TRBV19 and TRBJ1-6, with D uncertain. The CDR3 totals 15 residues. Germline CDR1 and CDR2: LNHDA and SQIVND (reference sequence). Trimming shortened V by 5 bases and J by 4 bases, and 12 bases separated the two germline ends. CDR3: CASSRGKGYNSPLHF. Here the CDR3 DNA reads TGTGCCAGTAGTCGGGGTAAGGGATATAATTCACCCCTCCACTTT. Full variable domain (missing parts from reference TRBV19 and TRBJ1-6): DGGITQSPKYLFRKEGQNVTLSCEQNLNHDAMYWYRQDPGQGLRLIYYSQIVNDFQKGDIAEGYSVSREKKESFPLTVTSAQKNPTAFYLCASSRGKGYNSPLHFGNGTRLTVT.

The J gene is TRBJ2-1, the V gene TRBV9; D call uncertain. This CDR3 has 15 amino acids. V was pared by 0 bases and J by 0 bases, with 7 bases between. CDR1 is SGDLS, CDR2 YYNGEE, per germline. The CDR3 loop reads CASSVAASSYNEQFF. The CDR3 nucleotides read TGTGCCAGCAGCGTAGCCGCGAGCTCCTACAATGAGCAGTTCTTC.

For this clone: This same CDR3 is encoded by further DNA sequences in the sample. This chain joins TRBV11-2 and TRBJ2-5, with no clear D. There are 14 residues in the CDR3. V was cut by 1 base and J by 0 bases, with 6 bases left in between. The germline gives CDR1 SGHAT, CDR2 FQNNGV. The CDR3 protein is CASSLVGYQETQYF. CDR3 nucleotides: TGTGCCAGCAGCTTAGTAGGCTACCAAGAGACCCAGTACTTC.

The chain carries TRBV4-2 and TRBJ1-3; D gene ambiguous. CDR1 LGHNA and CDR2 YNFKEQ come from the germline V gene. The CDR3 is made up of 16 amino acids. V was pared by 0 bases and J by 1 base, with 10 bases between. The CDR3 protein is CASSQDRVESGNTIYF. The DNA of the CDR3 is TGTGCCAGCAGCCAAGATAGGGTAGAGTCTGGAAACACCATATATTTT.

To note about this clone: Other DNA sequences in this sample translate to the same CDR3. The V gene is TRBV27, the J gene TRBJ1-5; TRBD1 matches at 8 bases. The CDR3 has 14 residues. Trimming cost V 3 bases and J 7 bases; bases outside gene matches: 5. CDR1 and CDR2 from the germline V gene are MNHEY and SMNVEV (reference sequence). This CDR3 is CASSFGQGGQPQHF. CDR3 bases: TGTGCCAGCAGTTTCGGACAGGGCGGGCAGCCCCAGCATTTT.